The present T cell receptor (beta chain) was sequenced within a study of T cells in localized non-small cell lung cancer. This CDR3 spans 15 amino acids. The V segment lost 5 bases and the J segment 3 bases; nucleotides outside the gene matches: 5. TCRdb's copy holds only in-frame clones and misses some; the assay was immunoSEQ multiplex PCR. Of thousands of clones listed, 20% to 25% are singletons. The clonotype comes from a man aged 40 to 70 with stage II lung adenocarcinoma. The chain carries TRBV7-1 and TRBJ2-2, with 8 bases aligning to TRBD2. TRBV7-1 has ORF status, its function being uncertain. This sample comprised lung tumor tissue, obtained before any cancer treatment. CDR3 residues: CASSPSAGDTGELFF. The CDR3 nucleotides read TGTGCCAGCAGCCCATCAGCGGGGGACACCGGGGAGCTGTTTTTT.